A single TCR beta chain is shown here with its context. Which antigen it targets is not known. Per-base quality was not reported, and no clone a single base away is much larger than it. This sample is part of a study of shared clonotypes between healthy human individuals (TCRdb year 2020). Describing the broader study: A few men and two women, aged 18 to 49 years, made up the cohort. Per donor, three plates each were used for CD4 naive and CD4 memory, two for CD8 naive, and one for CD8 memory. Blood TCR repertoires of roughly five healthy adults were deeply sequenced to estimate repertoire size and the extent of clonotype sharing between individuals. Libraries were prepared and TCR repertoires were sequenced by different laboratories using diverse techniques, in order to increase sequencing depth and limit assay-specific biases. Per donor, leukapheresis produced somewhere between about 0.94 and 8.9 billion PBMCs. Broader findings and caveats from the paper: Pairwise subsampling led to the expectation that sequencing depth would affect the degree of clonotype sharing among donors. Rarefaction of sorted-subset datasets indicated incomplete sequencing despite the large sequencing depth. Clonotypes shared by all four sorted-subset donors showed higher generation probabilities than non-shared clonotypes. Naive subsets generally had larger estimated clonotype richness than memory subsets. Only blood was sampled, and tissue TCR repertoires likely differ from those in blood. The genetic and exposure-history diversity represented was limited by the small number of donors. Sharing across several donors was observed for about 5% of naive CD4, around 3.5% of naive CD8, over 2% of memory CD4, and around 0.4% of memory CD8 clonotypes.

Using the deep immunoSEQ assay, TCR CDR3 regions were amplified from genomic DNA by multiplex PCR. For each cell subset, the extracted genomic DNA was distributed evenly across all wells of several immunoSEQ 96-well plates, and each plate served as one replicate. For sorted subsets, around 200 ng genomic DNA, equal to 30,000 to 35,000 T cell genomes, was loaded into each replicate PCR. The purified libraries were quantified using a Qubit 3.0 fluorometer, sized with a Bioanalyzer 2100, and then quantified again using the KAPA Library Quantification kit. Every immunoSEQ 96-well plate was sequenced on a separate single-read 150-cycle Illumina NextSeq 550 flow cell. The study's processing was this. Because only junctional sequences without quality scores were contained in the immunoSEQ output, filtering matching that applied to full-length reads could not be performed. Sequences were annotated with PyIR, a Python wrapper for IgBLAST v1.9, using IMGT germline references to assign V/J genes and CDR3. Reads with weak V/J assignments (E-value above 1e-6), missing CDR3, stop codons, out-of-frame junctions, or ambiguous translated residues were removed. A V3J clonotype was defined by an identical inferred V gene, J gene, and CDR3 amino acid sequence. Percentage overlap between repertoires was computed as shared unique clonotypes divided by the size of the smaller repertoire. Three approaches were used to assess repertoire richness: RTK rarefaction, the Chao1 estimator, and Recon v2.1 estimates of unobserved clonotypes. For all TCRbeta clonotypes obtained by the gDNA method from a few donors, generation probabilities were computed with OLGA. The immuneACCESS repertoire file appears here via TCRdb, limited to in-frame rearrangements. These files lack a portion of the clones; in checked studies, under half of the deficit traces to unresolved V genes, and the cause of the others is not known. Clonal size and the V and J genes are those of that table, whereas D and trimming came from the DNA. In this sample the table shows some 2,500,000 clones, roughly 93% of which occur a single time. The ten largest account for 0.36% of the sample.

Trimming takes 6 bases off V and 5 bases off J; junction bases not matched to a gene: 2. The CDR3, from cysteine to phenylalanine, totals 14 residues. The only DNA kept is the CDR3, 42 bases in frame from the first base. The germline V gene encodes CDR1 LNHDA and CDR2 SQIVND (reference sequence). The donors were healthy, HIV-negative adults who had no recently reported acute infections or vaccinations. Every donor was a Caucasian adult residing in Nashville, Tennessee, USA. CD4+ T cells were enriched by magnetic negative selection; naive cells were then positively selected on CD45RA, and the negative fraction formed the memory subset. Blood was collected by leukapheresis, and PBMCs were isolated by Ficoll-Histopaque density gradient centrifugation and then cryopreserved in liquid nitrogen vapor phase. Analytical flow cytometry was used to check the purity and quantity of every magnetically sorted T cell population. Each sorted fraction had its genomic DNA isolated and then quantified by UV absorbance on a Nanodrop 2000c.

Sequencing input: naive CD4+ T cells from PBMCs. Read against the paper, the sample's cell subset or site label means: CD45RA+ positively selected. This chain is built from TRBV19 and TRBJ2-7; the central 15 bases match TRBD2. This TCR came from a man between 18 and 35 years old in good health. Some clones in this sample may be carry-over from other donors' samples. CDR3 reads: CASRGLAGGNEQYF. At the DNA level, the sequence is TGTGCCAGTAGGGGACTAGCGGGAGGAAACGAGCAGTACTTC.